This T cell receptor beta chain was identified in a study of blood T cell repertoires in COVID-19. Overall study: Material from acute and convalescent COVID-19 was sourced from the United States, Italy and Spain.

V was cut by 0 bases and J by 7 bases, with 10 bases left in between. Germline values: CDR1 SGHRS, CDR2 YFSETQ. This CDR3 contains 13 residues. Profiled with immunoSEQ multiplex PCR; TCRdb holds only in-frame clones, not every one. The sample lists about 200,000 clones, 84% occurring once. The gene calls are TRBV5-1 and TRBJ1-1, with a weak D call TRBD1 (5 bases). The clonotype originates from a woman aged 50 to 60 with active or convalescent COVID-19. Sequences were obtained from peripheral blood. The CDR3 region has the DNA TGCGCCAGCAGCTTGGGGGTGACAGTTGAAGCTTTCTTT. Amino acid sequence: CASSLGVTVEAFF.